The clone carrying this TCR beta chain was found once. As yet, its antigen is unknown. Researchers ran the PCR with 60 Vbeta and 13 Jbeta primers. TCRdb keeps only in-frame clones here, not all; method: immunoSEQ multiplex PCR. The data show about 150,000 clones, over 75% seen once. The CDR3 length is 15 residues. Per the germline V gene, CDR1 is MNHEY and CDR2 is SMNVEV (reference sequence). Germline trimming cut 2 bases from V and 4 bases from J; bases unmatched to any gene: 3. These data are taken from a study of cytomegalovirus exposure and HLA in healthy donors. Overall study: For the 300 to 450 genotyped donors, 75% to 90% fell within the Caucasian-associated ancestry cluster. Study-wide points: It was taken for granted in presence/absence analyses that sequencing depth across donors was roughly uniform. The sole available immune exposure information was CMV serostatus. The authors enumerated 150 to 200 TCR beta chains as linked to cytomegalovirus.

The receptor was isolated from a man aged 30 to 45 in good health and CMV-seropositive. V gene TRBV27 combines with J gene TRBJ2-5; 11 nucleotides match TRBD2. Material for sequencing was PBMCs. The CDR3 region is CASSLMLAGGETQYF. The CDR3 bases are TGTGCCAGCAGTTTAATGCTAGCGGGGGGAGAGACCCAGTACTTC.